A selection of T cell receptor beta chains follows, all from one sample in a study of T cell responses to AZD1222 COVID-19 vaccine. The table came from immunoSEQ multiplex PCR; TCRdb's copy has only in-frame clones and leaves some out. The repertoire holds tens of thousands of clones, with around nine tenths as singletons. Sequenced material: peripheral blood, taken 28 days after the second AZD1222 dose. The source is an adult who received the AZD1222 COVID-19 vaccine. Each CDR3 is given with its conserved first and last residue. D genes are given only for firm matches. The size field is filled for only some rows; it gives once, few, many or a size class.

d_call j_call clone_size v_call cdr3_aa cdr3_nt
TRBD1 TRBJ1-2 - TRBV7-9 CASSISGTVYGYTF TGTGCCAGCAGCATATCCGGGACAGTTTATGGCTACACCTTC
TRBD1 TRBJ1-2 once TRBV7-2 CASSLAWGQGKNGYTF TGTGCCAGCAGCTTAGCGTGGGGACAGGGAAAAAATGGCTACACCTTC
- TRBJ2-2 - TRBV5-6 CASSLVFSTGSHGELFF TGTGCCAGCAGCTTGGTCTTTAGTACAGGGAGTCACGGGGAGCTGTTTTTT
- TRBJ2-1 - TRBV19 CASSTEIYNEQFF TGTGCCAGTAGTACGGAGATTTACAATGAGCAGTTCTTC
- TRBJ2-7 few TRBV12-3/TRBV12-4 CASSLQGRYEQYF TGTGCCAGCAGTTTGCAAGGAAGGTACGAGCAGTACTTC
TRBD1 TRBJ1-2 once TRBV29-1 CSASQGGSNYGYTF TGCAGCGCCAGCCAGGGGGGGTCTAACTATGGCTACACCTTC
- TRBJ1-2 - TRBV3-1/TRBV3-2 CASSQDGRASGGYTF TGTGCCAGCAGCCAAGATGGGCGGGCCTCGGGTGGCTACACCTTC
- TRBJ1-5 - TRBV2 CASSEIFPYGGQPQHF TGTGCCAGCAGTGAAATCTTTCCGTACGGGGGTCAGCCCCAGCATTTT
TRBD2 TRBJ2-1 few TRBV5-1 CASSLGSSGGTLNEQFF TGCGCCAGCAGCTTGGGGTCTAGCGGGGGCACGTTGAATGAGCAGTTCTTC
- TRBJ1-2 - TRBV5-6 CASSLGQVLNGYTF TGTGCCAGCAGCTTGGGACAGGTTCTCAATGGCTACACCTTC
- TRBJ2-5 - TRBV3-1/TRBV3-2 CASSQVIGQQETQYF TGTGCCAGCAGCCAAGTTATCGGGCAGCAAGAGACCCAGTACTTC
- TRBJ1-1 - TRBV14 CASSSWAEAFF TGTGCCAGCAGCTCCTGGGCTGAAGCTTTCTTT
- TRBJ1-1 - TRBV6-5 CASRRPNTEAFF TGTGCCAGCAGGCGGCCGAACACTGAAGCTTTCTTT
TRBD1 TRBJ2-7 - TRBV7-2 CASSSPGQGTYEQYF TGTGCCAGCAGCTCGCCGGGACAGGGTACCTACGAGCAGTACTTC
TRBD1 TRBJ1-5 - TRBV20-1 CSASKGGGSSNQPQHF TGCAGTGCTAGTAAAGGGGGCGGATCGAGCAATCAGCCCCAGCATTTT
TRBD2 TRBJ2-1 - TRBV7-8 CASSSRVAGGINNEQFF TGTGCCAGCAGCTCCCGGGTAGCGGGGGGGATAAACAATGAGCAGTTCTTC
- TRBJ2-5 - TRBV2 CASSEAFRYQETQYF TGTGCCAGCAGTGAAGCGTTCAGGTACCAAGAGACCCAGTACTTC
- TRBJ1-3 - TRBV19 CASSVGQSSGNTIYF TGTGCCAGTAGTGTAGGACAGAGCTCTGGAAACACCATATATTTT
TRBD1 TRBJ1-2 - TRBV19 CASSGWTGANYGYTF TGTGCCAGTAGTGGTTGGACAGGAGCTAACTATGGCTACACCTTC
TRBD1 TRBJ2-7 - TRBV24-1 CATGDRDYEQYF TGTGCCACCGGGGACAGGGATTACGAGCAGTACTTC
- TRBJ1-6 - TRBV7-2 CASSHSSYNSPLHF TGTGCCAGCAGCCATAGCTCCTATAATTCACCCCTCCACTTT
- TRBJ2-7 - TRBV6-1 CASRDKPSYEQYF TGTGCCAGCAGGGACAAACCCTCCTACGAGCAGTACTTC
TRBD1 TRBJ2-5 once TRBV5-1 CASSPPLSGGAFSQYF TGCGCCAGCAGCCCCCCCTTATCAGGGGGCGCGTTTAGCCAGTACTTC
- TRBJ2-1 - TRBV18 CASSLGGDPLEQFF TGTGCCAGCTCCTTAGGAGGGGACCCCCTGGAGCAGTTCTTC
TRBD1 TRBJ2-7 - TRBV14 CASSPGQPYEQYF TGTGCCAGCAGCCCGGGACAGCCCTACGAGCAGTACTTC
- TRBJ1-5 - TRBV19 CASTFPGGNQPQHF TGTGCCAGTACTTTCCCAGGGGGCAATCAGCCCCAGCATTTT
- TRBJ1-2 - TRBV10-3 CAIRATGGGSTYGYTF TGTGCCATCAGGGCTACAGGAGGTGGAAGTACCTATGGCTACACCTTC
TRBD2 TRBJ2-7 - TRBV5-3 CARSLSGTSYEQYF TGTGCCAGAAGCTTGAGCGGGACCTCCTACGAGCAGTACTTC
TRBD1 TRBJ1-2 - TRBV27 CASSLRGTSLIGGYTF TGTGCCAGCAGTCTCAGGGGGACCTCACTAATTGGTGGCTACACCTTC
- TRBJ2-7 - TRBV18 CASSPGQYYEQYF TGTGCCAGCTCACCAGGACAGTACTACGAGCAGTACTTC
- TRBJ2-2 - TRBV6-4 CASSDRGNPTGELFF TGTGCCAGCAGTGACCGGGGGAATCCCACCGGGGAGCTGTTTTTT
- TRBJ1-2 - TRBV20-1 CSASVYGYTF TGCAGTGCTAGCGTCTATGGCTACACCTTC
- TRBJ1-5 - TRBV29-1 CSVRVSNQPQHF TGCAGCGTGCGGGTTAGCAATCAGCCCCAGCATTTT
- TRBJ1-2 - TRBV19 CASSPSWGRGDYGYTF TGTGCCAGTAGCCCCTCATGGGGACGCGGGGACTATGGCTACACCTTC
TRBD2 TRBJ2-3 once TRBV3-1/TRBV3-2 CASSQELAGGFFSTDTQYF TGTGCCAGCAGCCAAGAACTAGCGGGGGGGTTTTTTTCCACAGATACGCAGTATTTT
- TRBJ1-1 - TRBV6-6 CASSAPGPGHTEAFF TGTGCCAGCAGTGCGCCGGGGCCCGGACACACTGAAGCTTTCTTT
- TRBJ1-6 - TRBV10-3 CAISESPLSGSPLHF TGTGCCATCAGTGAGTCCCCACTCTCCGGGTCACCCCTCCACTTT
- TRBJ2-5 - TRBV7-8 CASSPRGARGKETQYF TGTGCCAGCAGCCCCCGGGGGGCGCGGGGAAAAGAGACCCAGTACTTC
- TRBJ1-2 - TRBV5-1 CASSLASGEDGYTF TGCGCCAGCAGCTTGGCCTCAGGGGAGGACGGCTACACCTTC
TRBD1 TRBJ1-6 - TRBV5-1 CASSPYPGQGASNSPLHF TGCGCCAGCAGCCCATATCCGGGACAGGGGGCATCTAATTCACCCCTCCACTTT
- TRBJ2-3 once TRBV2 CASGEVTDTQYF TGTGCCAGCGGGGAGGTCACAGATACGCAGTATTTT
- TRBJ2-7 - TRBV29-1 CSVLGPRDGSYEQYF TGCAGCGTTTTGGGCCCGAGGGACGGCTCCTACGAGCAGTACTTC
TRBD1 TRBJ2-7 - TRBV5-1 CASSLTGTGDEQYF TGCGCCAGCAGCCTAACCGGGACAGGGGACGAGCAGTACTTC
- TRBJ2-6 - TRBV3-1/TRBV3-2 CASSLGGSGANVLTF TGTGCCAGCAGCTTAGGGGGCTCTGGGGCCAACGTCCTGACTTTC
- TRBJ2-7 - TRBV11-2 CASSLAASYEQYF TGTGCCAGCAGCTTAGCGGCTTCCTACGAGCAGTACTTC
- TRBJ2-3 - TRBV19 CASTLGTAGTDTQYF TGTGCCAGTACTCTCGGGACGGCCGGCACAGATACGCAGTATTTT
- TRBJ2-2 - TRBV4-3 CASSQELRGTGELFF TGCGCCAGCAGCCAAGAGTTGAGGGGGACCGGGGAGCTGTTTTTT
TRBD2 TRBJ2-4 once TRBV4-2 CASSQGPSGGASAKNIQYF TGTGCCAGCAGCCAAGGCCCCAGCGGGGGGGCTTCGGCCAAAAACATTCAGTACTTC